The source of this T cell receptor beta chain is a study of cytomegalovirus exposure and HLA in healthy donors. Study as a whole: An earlier analysis found 117 million unique TCR beta sequences from 150 million to 200 million T cells. General study results and limits: In vitro experiments confirmed that three CMV-associated chains were specific for CMV antigens.

The primer mix had 60 Vbeta and 13 Jbeta primers. Sequencing was performed with immunoSEQ multiplex PCR; in TCRdb, only in-frame clones are kept and a portion is missing. The table has 210,000 or so clones, around 85% seen once. From germline, CDR1 is LNHDA and CDR2 SQIVND (reference sequence). The CDR3 consists of 14 residues. Unmatched junction bases numbered 5, after V lost 10 bases and J lost 4 bases. On this clone itself: Its cognate antigen is unknown.

This sequence was found in a girl aged 2-10 years in good health and CMV-seronegative. This chain uses TRBV19 with TRBJ2-2; the match to TRBD2 covers 11 bases. The sample comprised PBMCs. The CDR3 reads CATRLAGSTGELFF. The CDR3 coding sequence is TGTGCCACCCGACTAGCGGGGAGCACCGGGGAGCTGTTTTTT.